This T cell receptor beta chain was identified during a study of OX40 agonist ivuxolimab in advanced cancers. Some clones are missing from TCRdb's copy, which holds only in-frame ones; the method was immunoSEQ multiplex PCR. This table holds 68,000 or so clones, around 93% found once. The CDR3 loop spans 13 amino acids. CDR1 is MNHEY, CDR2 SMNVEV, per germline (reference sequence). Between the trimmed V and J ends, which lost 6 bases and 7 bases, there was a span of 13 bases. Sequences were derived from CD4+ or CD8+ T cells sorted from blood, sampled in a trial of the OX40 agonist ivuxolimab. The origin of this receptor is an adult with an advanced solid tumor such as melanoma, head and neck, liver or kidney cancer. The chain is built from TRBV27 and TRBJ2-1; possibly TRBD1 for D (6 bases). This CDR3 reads CASSHNRGNEQFF. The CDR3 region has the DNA TGTGCCAGCAGCCATAATAGGGGGAATGAGCAGTTCTTC.